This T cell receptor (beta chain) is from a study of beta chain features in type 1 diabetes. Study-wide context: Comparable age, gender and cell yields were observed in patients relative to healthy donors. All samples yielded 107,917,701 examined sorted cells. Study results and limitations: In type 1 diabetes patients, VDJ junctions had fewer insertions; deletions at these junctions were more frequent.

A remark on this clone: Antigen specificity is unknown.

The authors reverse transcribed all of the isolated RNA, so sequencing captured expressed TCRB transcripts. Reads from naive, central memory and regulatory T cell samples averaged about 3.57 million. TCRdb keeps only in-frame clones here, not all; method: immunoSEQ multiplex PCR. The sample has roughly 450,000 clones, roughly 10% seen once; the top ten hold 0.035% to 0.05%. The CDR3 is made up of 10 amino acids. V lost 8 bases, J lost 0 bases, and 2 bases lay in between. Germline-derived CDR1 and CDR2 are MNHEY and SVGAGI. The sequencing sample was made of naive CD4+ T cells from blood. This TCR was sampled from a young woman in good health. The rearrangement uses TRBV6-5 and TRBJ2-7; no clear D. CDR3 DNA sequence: TGTGCCAGCGGCTCCTACGAGCAGTACTTC. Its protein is CASGSYEQYF.